This T cell receptor (beta chain) originates from a study of beta chain features in type 1 diabetes. Study overall: Patient and healthy donor groups were alike in age, gender and cell yields.

The entirety of the isolated RNA underwent reverse transcription, so expressed TCRB transcripts were sequenced. TCRdb keeps only in-frame clones here, not all; method: immunoSEQ multiplex PCR. The table lists 200,000 to 250,000 clones, around 68% of them singletons. Findings and caveats of the study: For patients and controls alike, PCR might favor shorter templates to the same degree. A pattern of fewer insertions and more deletions at VDJ junctions was seen in type 1 diabetes patients.

There are a few counts of this clone. Its matching antigen is unknown. The authors sorted CD4+ naive, central memory, regulatory and stem cell-like memory cells via CD45RO/CCR7/CD25/CD127/CD95/CD27. The V gene's germline CDR1 is MGHDK and CDR2 SYGVNS. Trimming pared 7 bases from V and 5 bases from J, leaving 17 bases between. CDR3 size: 14 residues. The sequence came from a man aged 25-45 years in good health. The chain uses TRBV25-1 and TRBJ2-5; tentative D call: TRBD2 (5 bases). The sample consisted of naive CD4+ T cells from blood. In DNA form, the CDR3 reads TGTGCCAGCACGGGGTCACCGACCTCGGAGACCCAGTACTTC. This encodes CASTGSPTSETQYF. Full variable domain (rest looked up from reference TRBV25-1 and TRBJ2-5): EADIYQTPRYLVIGTGKKITLECSQTMGHDKMYWYQQDPGMELHLIHYSYGVNSTEKGDLSSESTVSRIRTEHFPLTLESARPSHTSQYLCASTGSPTSETQYFGPGTRLLVL.